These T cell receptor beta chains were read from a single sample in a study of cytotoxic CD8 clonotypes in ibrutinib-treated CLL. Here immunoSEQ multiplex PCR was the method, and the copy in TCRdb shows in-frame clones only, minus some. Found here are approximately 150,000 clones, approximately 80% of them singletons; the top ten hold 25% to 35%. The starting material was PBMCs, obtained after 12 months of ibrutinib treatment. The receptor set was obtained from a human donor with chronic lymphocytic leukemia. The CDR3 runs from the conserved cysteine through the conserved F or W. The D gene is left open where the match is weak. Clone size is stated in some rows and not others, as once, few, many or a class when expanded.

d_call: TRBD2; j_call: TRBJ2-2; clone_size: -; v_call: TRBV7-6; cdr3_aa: CASSFAGGGNGELFF; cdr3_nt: TGTGCCAGCAGCTTTGCAGGCGGGGGTAACGGGGAGCTGTTTTTT
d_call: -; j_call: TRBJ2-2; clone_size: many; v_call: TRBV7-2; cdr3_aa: CASSLVQSATGELFF; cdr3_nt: TGTGCCAGCAGCTTAGTACAGTCAGCAACCGGGGAGCTGTTTTTT
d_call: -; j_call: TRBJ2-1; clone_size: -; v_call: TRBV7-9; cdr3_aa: CASSTTGNSYNEQFF; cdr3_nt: TGTGCCAGCAGCACCACAGGGAATTCGTACAATGAGCAGTTCTTC
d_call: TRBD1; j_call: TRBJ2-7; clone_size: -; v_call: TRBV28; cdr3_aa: CASSLSPGQMSYEQYF; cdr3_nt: TGTGCCAGCAGTCTCTCCCCGGGACAGATGTCCTACGAGCAGTACTTC
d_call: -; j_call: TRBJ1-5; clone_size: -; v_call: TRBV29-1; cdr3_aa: CSVQAALNQPQHF; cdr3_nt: TGCAGCGTTCAAGCGGCACTAAATCAGCCCCAGCATTTT
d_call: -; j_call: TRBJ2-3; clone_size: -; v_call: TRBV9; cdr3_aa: CASSLTGVSTDTQYF; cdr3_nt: TGTGCCAGCAGCTTGACGGGAGTTAGCACAGATACGCAGTATTTT
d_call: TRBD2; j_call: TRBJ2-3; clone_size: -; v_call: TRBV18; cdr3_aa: CASSGTSGPTDTQYF; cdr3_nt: TGTGCCAGCTCAGGGACTAGCGGACCCACAGATACGCAGTATTTT
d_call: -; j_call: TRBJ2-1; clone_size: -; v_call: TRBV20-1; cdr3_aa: CSARDPPEQFF; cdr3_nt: TGCAGTGCTAGAGATCCCCCTGAGCAGTTCTTC
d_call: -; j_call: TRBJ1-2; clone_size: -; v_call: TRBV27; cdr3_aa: CASSLRGDYGYTF; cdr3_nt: TGTGCCAGCAGTTTAAGGGGGGACTATGGCTACACCTTC
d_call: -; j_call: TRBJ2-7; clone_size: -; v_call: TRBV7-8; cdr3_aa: CASSPPAGGQSYEQYF; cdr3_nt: TGTGCCAGCAGCCCCCCCGCCGGCGGACAGTCCTACGAGCAGTACTTC
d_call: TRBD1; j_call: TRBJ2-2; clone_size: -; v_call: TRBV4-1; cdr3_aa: CASSRIFGTGEGTGELFF; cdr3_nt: TGCGCCAGCAGCCGGATCTTCGGGACAGGGGAGGGCACCGGGGAGCTGTTTTTT
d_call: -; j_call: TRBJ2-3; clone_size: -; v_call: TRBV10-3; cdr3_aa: CAISGADTQYF; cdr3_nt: TGTGCCATCAGTGGGGCAGATACGCAGTATTTT
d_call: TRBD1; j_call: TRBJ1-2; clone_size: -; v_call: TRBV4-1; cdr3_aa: CASSQGTGLYGYTF; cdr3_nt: TGCGCCAGCAGCCAAGGGACAGGGCTATATGGCTACACCTTC
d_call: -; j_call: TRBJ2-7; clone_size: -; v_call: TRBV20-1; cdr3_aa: CSASRSYEQYF; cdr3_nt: TGCAGTGCTAGCCGCTCCTACGAGCAGTACTTC
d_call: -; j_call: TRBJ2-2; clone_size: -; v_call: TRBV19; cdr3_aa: CASSWGPNTGELFF; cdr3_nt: TGTGCCAGTAGTTGGGGGCCGAACACCGGGGAGCTGTTTTTT
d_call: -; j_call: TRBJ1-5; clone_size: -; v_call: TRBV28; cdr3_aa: CASSGPGWQSQPQHF; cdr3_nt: TGTGCCAGCAGTGGGCCCGGGTGGCAGTCGCAGCCCCAGCATTTT
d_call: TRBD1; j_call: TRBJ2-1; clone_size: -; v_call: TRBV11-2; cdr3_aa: CASSLSGTGINEQFF; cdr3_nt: TGTGCCAGCAGCTTATCTGGGACAGGGATCAATGAGCAGTTCTTC
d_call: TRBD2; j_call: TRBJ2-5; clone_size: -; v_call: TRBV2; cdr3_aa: CASSMGLAREAVETQYF; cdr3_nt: TGTGCCAGCAGTATGGGACTAGCGAGGGAGGCGGTGGAGACCCAGTACTTC